This T cell receptor (beta chain) was observed in a study of immune evolution from preneoplasia to lung adenocarcinoma. Germline CDR1 and CDR2: SGHDN and FVKESK. The CDR3 loop spans 16 amino acids. V dropped 3 bases and J dropped 5 bases, with 16 bases sitting between them. Notes on this clone: Antigen: not known.

Some clones are missing from TCRdb's copy, which holds only in-frame ones; the method was immunoSEQ multiplex PCR. The sample lists 9,500 to 15,000 clones; more than 75% were seen once. Study observations and caveats: Normal lung had highest clonality; later lesions appeared denser, more diverse.

The sample was FFPE tissue from an adenomatous hyperplasia lung lesion. Subset of the sample: atypical adenomatous hyperplasia (AAH), lung preneoplasia. The V and J genes are TRBV14 and TRBJ2-2; possible D gene TRBD2, 6 bases. This receptor was taken from a person aged 50-75 years with lung adenocarcinoma. CDR3 bases: TGTGCCAGCAGCCAGCGGACACCCCGGGGGACCGGGGAGCTGTTTTTT. As protein: CASSQRTPRGTGELFF.